This TCR beta chain was identified in a study of T cell responses to AZD1222 COVID-19 vaccine. Deletions cut 4 bases from V and 5 bases from J, with 12 bases between. Germline assignment: CDR1 GTSNPN and CDR2 SVGIG (reference sequence). The CDR3 has 13 residues. Method: immunoSEQ multiplex PCR; TCRdb's copy keeps in-frame clones and lacks some. The sample contains 110,000 to 150,000 clones, about 91% of which appear only once. Study findings and constraints: Donors were largely white British and mainly female; clonal diversity was possibly underestimated. Only a handful of AZD1222 recipients, several in all, had baseline seropositivity. Once two AZD1222 doses were given, Spike-specific TCR breadth and depth went up. Unmutated variant regions are reportedly targeted by nearly half of spike-specific TCRs.

On this clone itself: What it recognizes is unknown.

Sequencing used peripheral blood, obtained on day 0 of AZD1222 vaccination. The chain couples TRBV30 to TRBJ1-5; TRBD1 is a possible D gene (5 bases). This sequence originates from an adult in good health. This CDR3 is CAWTSGNDQPQHF. DNA for the CDR3: TGTGCCTGGACCTCAGGGAATGATCAGCCCCAGCATTTT.